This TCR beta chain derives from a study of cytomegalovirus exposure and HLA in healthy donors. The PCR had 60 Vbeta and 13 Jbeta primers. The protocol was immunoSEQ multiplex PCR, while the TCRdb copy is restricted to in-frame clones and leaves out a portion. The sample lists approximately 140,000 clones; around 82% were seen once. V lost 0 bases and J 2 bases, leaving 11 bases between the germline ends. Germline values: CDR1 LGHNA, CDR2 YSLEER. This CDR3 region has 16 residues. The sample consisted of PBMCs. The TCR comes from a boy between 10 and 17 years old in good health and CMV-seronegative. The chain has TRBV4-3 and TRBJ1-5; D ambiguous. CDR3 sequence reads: CASSQEAAGGNQPQHF. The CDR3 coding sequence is TGCGCCAGCAGCCAAGAGGCGGCCGGGGGCAATCAGCCCCAGCATTTT.